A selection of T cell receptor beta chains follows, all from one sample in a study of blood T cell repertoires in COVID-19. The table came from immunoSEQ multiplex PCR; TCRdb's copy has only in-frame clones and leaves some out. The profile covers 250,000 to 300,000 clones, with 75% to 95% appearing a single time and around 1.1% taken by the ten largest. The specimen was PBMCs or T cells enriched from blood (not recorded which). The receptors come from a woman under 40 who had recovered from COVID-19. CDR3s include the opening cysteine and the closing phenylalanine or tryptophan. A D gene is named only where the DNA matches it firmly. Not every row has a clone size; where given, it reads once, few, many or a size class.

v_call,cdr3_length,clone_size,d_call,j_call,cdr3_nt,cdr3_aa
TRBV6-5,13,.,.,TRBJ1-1,TGTGCCAGCAGTCGGACTGGGAACACTGAAGCTTTCTTT,CASSRTGNTEAFF
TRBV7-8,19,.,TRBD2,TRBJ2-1,TGTGCCAGCAGCTTATTGGGACGGACACTAGCGGGAGTCTACAATGAGCAGTTCTTC,CASSLLGRTLAGVYNEQFF
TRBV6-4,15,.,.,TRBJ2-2,TGTGCCAGCAGTGACTCGAAGGGGGACACCGGGGAGCTGTTTTTT,CASSDSKGDTGELFF
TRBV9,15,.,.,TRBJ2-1,TGTGCCAGCAGCGTAGTCGGCGGGCCCGTCCATGAGCAGTTCTTC,CASSVVGGPVHEQFF
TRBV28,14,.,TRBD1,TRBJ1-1,TGTGCCAGCAGTCCAGACAGGGTGAACACTGAAGCTTTCTTT,CASSPDRVNTEAFF
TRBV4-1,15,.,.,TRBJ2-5,TGCGCCAGCAGCCAAGACGGAGCGATCCAAGAGACCCAGTACTTC,CASSQDGAIQETQYF
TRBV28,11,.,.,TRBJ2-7,TGTGCCAGCAGTTTACGCTACGAGCAGTACTTC,CASSLRYEQYF
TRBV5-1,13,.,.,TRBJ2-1,TGCGCCAGCAGCCTCCTAGCCTACAATGAGCAGTTCTTC,CASSLLAYNEQFF
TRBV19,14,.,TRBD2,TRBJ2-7,TGTGCCAGTAGCCCCGGGACTAGCGGTTACGAGCAGTACTTC,CASSPGTSGYEQYF
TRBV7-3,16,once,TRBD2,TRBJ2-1,TGTGCCAGCAGCATCGGACTAGCGGGAGCCCTCCGGGAGCAGTTCTTC,CASSIGLAGALREQFF
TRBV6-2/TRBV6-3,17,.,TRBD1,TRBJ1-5,TGTGCCAGCAGTTACTCGATGGGGGACAGGGTGGATCAGCCCCAGCATTTT,CASSYSMGDRVDQPQHF
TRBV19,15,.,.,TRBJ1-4,TGTGCCAGTAGTAAAACAGGGAGGGCTAATGAAAAACTGTTTTTT,CASSKTGRANEKLFF
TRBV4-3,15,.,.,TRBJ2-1,TGCGCCAGCAGCCAAGGGGCAGGGTCCTACAATGAGCAGTTCTTC,CASSQGAGSYNEQFF
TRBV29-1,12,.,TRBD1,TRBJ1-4,TGCAGCGGTGGGACAGCTAATGAAAAACTGTTTTTT,CSGGTANEKLFF
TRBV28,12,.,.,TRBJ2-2,TGTGCCAGCAGGGAGGGGTTCCGGGAGCTGTTTTTT,CASREGFRELFF
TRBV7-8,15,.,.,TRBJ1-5,TGTGCCAGCAGCTTAGTGCAGGGGACGAGTCAGCCCCAGCATTTT,CASSLVQGTSQPQHF
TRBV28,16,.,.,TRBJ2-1,TGTGCCAGCAGTGCCTTGACTAGTGGGTCCTACAATGAGCAGTTCTTC,CASSALTSGSYNEQFF
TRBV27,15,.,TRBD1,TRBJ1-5,TGTGCCAGCAGTTCGACAGGGGCGGGGAGTCAGCCCCAGCATTTT,CASSSTGAGSQPQHF
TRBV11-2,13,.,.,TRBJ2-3,TGTGCCAGCAGCCCTTCACACACAGATACGCAGTATTTT,CASSPSHTDTQYF
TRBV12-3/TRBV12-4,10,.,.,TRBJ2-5,TGTGCCAGCAGCGGGGAGACCCAGTACTTC,CASSGETQYF
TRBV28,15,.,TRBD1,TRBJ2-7,TGTGCCAGCAGTGTCGAAGGGGGCCAGTCCTACGAGCAGTACTTC,CASSVEGGQSYEQYF
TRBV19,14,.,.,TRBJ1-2,TGTGCCAGTTATGGCAGATTAACAAACTATGGCTACACCTTC,CASYGRLTNYGYTF
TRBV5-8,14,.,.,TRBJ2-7,TGTGCCAGCAGCTTGGGTGCCGGGAGACGGGAGCAGTACTTC,CASSLGAGRREQYF
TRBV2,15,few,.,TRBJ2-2,TGTGCCAGCAGTGAAATTAGCGGGAACACCGGGGAGCTGTTTTTT,CASSEISGNTGELFF
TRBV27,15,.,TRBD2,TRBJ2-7,TGTGCCAGCAGTTGGGGAGCGGCGGGGGAATACGAGCAGTACTTC,CASSWGAAGEYEQYF
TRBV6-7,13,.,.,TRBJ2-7,TGTGCCAGCAGCCCGACGCGGCTCTACGAGCAGTACTTC,CASSPTRLYEQYF
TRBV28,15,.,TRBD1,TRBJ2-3,TGTGCCAGCAGGTCCCCCGGGACAGGGGCAGATACGCAGTATTTT,CASRSPGTGADTQYF
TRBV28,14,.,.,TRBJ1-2,TGTGCCAGCAGTCTCATCGGGACACGCTATGGCTACACCTTC,CASSLIGTRYGYTF
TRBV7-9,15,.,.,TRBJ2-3,TGTGCCAGCAGCTTGTCGGGACTTCGTACAGATACGCAGTATTTT,CASSLSGLRTDTQYF
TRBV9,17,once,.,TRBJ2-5,TGTGCCAGCAGCTCCGGGACCGGGCCACTCAGGGGAGAGACCCAGTACTTC,CASSSGTGPLRGETQYF
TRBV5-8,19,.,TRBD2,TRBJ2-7,TGTGCCAGCAGCTCACCGCGGCCTAGCGGGAGAGGTAGGGCCTACGAGCAGTACTTC,CASSSPRPSGRGRAYEQYF
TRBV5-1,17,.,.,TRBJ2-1,TGCGCCAGCAGCGCCCAGGGGTCCAGCGGGGCTTTTAATGAGCAGTTCTTC,CASSAQGSSGAFNEQFF
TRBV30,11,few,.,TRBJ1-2,TGTGCCTGGACAGACTACTATGGCTACACCTTC,CAWTDYYGYTF
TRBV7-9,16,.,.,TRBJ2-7,TGTGCCAGCAGCTTAGCAGGGGCCACCTCTACCTACGAGCAGTACTTC,CASSLAGATSTYEQYF
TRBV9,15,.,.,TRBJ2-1,TGTGCCAGCACCCTCGACACCCAGGCCTACAATGAGCAGTTCTTC,CASTLDTQAYNEQFF
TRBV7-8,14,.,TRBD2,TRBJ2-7,TGTGCCAGCAGCTCCCGGGAGGCGTCCTACGAGCAGTACTTC,CASSSREASYEQYF
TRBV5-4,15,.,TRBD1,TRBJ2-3,TGTGCCAGCAGCAGACAGGGAACTGGAGCAGATACGCAGTATTTT,CASSRQGTGADTQYF
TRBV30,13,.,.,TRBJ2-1,TGTGCCTGGACTCGGCGGGTAATGACGCCCGGGTTCTTC,CAWTRRVMTPGFF
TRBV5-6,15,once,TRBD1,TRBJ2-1,TGTGCCAGCAGCAACATCCCGACAGGGAACGATGAGCAGTTCTTC,CASSNIPTGNDEQFF
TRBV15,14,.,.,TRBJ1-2,TGTGCCACCAGCAGAGATAGGGACACCCAACAATACACCTTC,CATSRDRDTQQYTF
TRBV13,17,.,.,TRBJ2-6,TGTGCCAGCAGCCTCCTAGACAGGACCTCTGGGGCCAACGTCCTGACTTTC,CASSLLDRTSGANVLTF
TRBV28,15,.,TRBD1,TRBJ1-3,TGTGCCAGCAGTTCCCGACAGGGTTCAGGAAACACCATATATTTT,CASSSRQGSGNTIYF
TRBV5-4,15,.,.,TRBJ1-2,TGTGCCAGCAGCTTAGTACGGGGTAGGAGCTATGGCTACACCTTC,CASSLVRGRSYGYTF
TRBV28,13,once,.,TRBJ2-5,TGTGCCGTCGGGACTCCTAACATGGAGACCCAGTACTTC,CAVGTPNMETQYF
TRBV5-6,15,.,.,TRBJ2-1,TGTGCCAGCAGCTTTGACGGGAGCTACTACAATGAGCAGTTCTTC,CASSFDGSYYNEQFF
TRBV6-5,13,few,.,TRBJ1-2,TGTGCCAGCAGGCAGACATCTAACTATGGCTACACCTTC,CASRQTSNYGYTF
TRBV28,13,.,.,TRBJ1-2,TGTGCCAGCAGTCCGCCCTTGGGAGAGGGCTACACCTTC,CASSPPLGEGYTF
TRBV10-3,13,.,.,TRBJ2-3,TGTGCCATCAGTCGCGGGGAAACAGATACGCAGTATTTT,CAISRGETDTQYF
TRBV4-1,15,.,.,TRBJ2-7,TGCGCCAGCAGCCACCTGGATGGGGAGCCCTACGAGCAGTACTTC,CASSHLDGEPYEQYF
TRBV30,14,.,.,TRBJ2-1,TGTGCCTGGAGTGTAAGCGGCATTTACAATGAGCAGTTCTTC,CAWSVSGIYNEQFF
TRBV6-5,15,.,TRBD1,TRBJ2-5,TGTGCCAGCAGGAAGGTGACAGGGGGCAGGGAGACCCAGTACTTC,CASRKVTGGRETQYF
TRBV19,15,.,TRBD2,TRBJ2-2,TGTGCCAGTGGCCACCGGACTAGCGACGCCGGGGAGCTGTTTTTT,CASGHRTSDAGELFF
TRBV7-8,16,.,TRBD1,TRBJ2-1,TGTGCCAGCAGCCGCCCCCGAGGACAGGGGTCTTATGAGCAGTTCTTC,CASSRPRGQGSYEQFF
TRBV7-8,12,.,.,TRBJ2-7,TGTGCCAGCAGCCTAAGGGGGTACGAGCAGTACTTC,CASSLRGYEQYF
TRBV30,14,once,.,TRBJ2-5,TGTGCCTGCCGCAGGGGACAAGGGCAAGAGACCCAGTACTTC,CACRRGQGQETQYF
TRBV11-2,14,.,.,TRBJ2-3,TGTGCCAGCAGCTTAGATTTCCAGGCAGATACGCAGTATTTT,CASSLDFQADTQYF
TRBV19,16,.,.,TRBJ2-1,TGTGCCAGTAGTATAGGGGTGGAGCCCAAATACAATGAGCAGTTCTTC,CASSIGVEPKYNEQFF
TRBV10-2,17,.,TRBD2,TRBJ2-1,TGCGCCAGCAGTGACCACTATACTAGCGGGAGAGGGGATGAGCAGTTCTTC,CASSDHYTSGRGDEQFF
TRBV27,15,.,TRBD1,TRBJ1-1,TGTGCCAGCAGTAACAAGGGGGCGCTGGGGACTGAAGCTTTCTTT,CASSNKGALGTEAFF